This TCR beta chain was captured by sequencing in a study of immune cell composition in non-small cell lung cancer. From germline, CDR1 is SGHVS and CDR2 FQNEAQ. V lost 5 bases to trimming and J lost 3 bases; unmatched junction nucleotides: 11. The CDR3 length is 16 residues. TCRdb's table, derived via immunoSEQ multiplex PCR, lists solely in-frame clones and lacks some. The data contain 2,000 to 3,000 clones, more than 75% of them seen just once; the ten biggest clones take up roughly 34%. Sample: lung tumor tissue. The source is a human donor with non-small cell lung cancer. The rearrangement links TRBV7-8 to TRBJ2-7; 9 positions match TRBD2. CDR3 nucleotides: TGTGCCAGCAGCCCCTATAGCGGGAGCCCCTACTACGAGCAGTACTTC. Protein product: CASSPYSGSPYYEQYF.